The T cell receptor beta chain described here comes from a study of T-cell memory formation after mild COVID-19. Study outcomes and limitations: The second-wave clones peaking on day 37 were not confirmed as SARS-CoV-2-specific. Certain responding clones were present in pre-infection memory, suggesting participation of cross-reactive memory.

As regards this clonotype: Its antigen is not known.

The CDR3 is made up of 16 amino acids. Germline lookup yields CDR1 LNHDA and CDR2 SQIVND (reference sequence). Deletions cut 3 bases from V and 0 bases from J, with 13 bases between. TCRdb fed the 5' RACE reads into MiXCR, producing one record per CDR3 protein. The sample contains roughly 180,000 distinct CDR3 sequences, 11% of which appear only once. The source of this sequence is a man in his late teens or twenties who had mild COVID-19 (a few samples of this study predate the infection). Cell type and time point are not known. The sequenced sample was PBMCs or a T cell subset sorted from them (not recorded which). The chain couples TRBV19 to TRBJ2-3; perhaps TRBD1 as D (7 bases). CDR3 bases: TGTGCCAGTAGTATCCAGGGGGGCTATAGCACAGATACGCAGTATTTT. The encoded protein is CASSIQGGYSTDTQYF.